The 18 T cell receptor beta chains below come from one sample, sequenced in a study of sequential checkpoint blockade in melanoma. TCRdb keeps only in-frame clones here, not all; method: immunoSEQ multiplex PCR. Here the sample spans 20,000 to 25,000 clones, roughly 27% being singletons. The treatment: randomized to nivolumab then ipilimumab (arm A) or the reverse (arm B). Sequenced here: tumor tissue (inferred from file names), sampled from a patient given nivolumab and ipilimumab in sequence. These receptors all stem from a human donor with melanoma.

This clone was detected only a few times. The V and J genes are TRBV19 and TRBJ2-2; 8 nucleotides agree with TRBD1. The V gene's germline CDR1 is LNHDA and CDR2 SQIVND (reference sequence). The CDR3 sequence is 15 residues long. Trimming cost V 4 bases and J 0 bases; bases outside gene matches: 1. The CDR3 region has the DNA TGTGCCAGTAGTAGGACAGGGACGAACACCGGGGAGCTGTTTTTT. This translates into CASSRTGTNTGELFF.

The chain joins TRBV29-1 to TRBJ2-2, with D maybe TRBD1 (6 bases). Trimming took off 3 bases at V and 2 bases at J, with 13 bases between the two ends. The germline V gene encodes CDR1 SQVTM and CDR2 ANQGSEA. The CDR3 is 15 amino acids. The CDR3 DNA follows: TGCAGCGTTGAGGGAGAACAGGGAAACACCGGGGAGCTGTTTTTT. Translated, it gives CSVEGEQGNTGELFF.

This clone has more than one count but fewer than ten. The chain joins TRBV7-4 to TRBJ2-1, with 9 bases matching TRBD1. The CDR3 runs to 14 residues. Germline CDR1 reads SGHVT; CDR2 reads SQSDAQ. V shed 3 bases and J 7 bases; nucleotides not matched to a gene: 4. CDR3: CASSLGTGSNEQFF. The DNA of the CDR3 is TGTGCCAGCAGCTTGGGGACAGGGTCAAATGAGCAGTTCTTC.

The rearrangement links TRBV11-3 to TRBJ1-3; no firm D call. With 3 bases removed from V and 0 bases from J, the gap between germline ends came to 12 bases. Germline V gene lookup returns CDR1 SGHNT and CDR2 YENEEA. This CDR3 comprises 16 residues. The CDR3: CASSLASPRSGNTIYF. The CDR3 region has the DNA TGTGCCAGCAGCTTGGCGTCCCCTCGCTCTGGAAACACCATATATTTT.

This clone was counted many times. This chain uses TRBV4-1 with TRBJ2-1, with 7 bases identical to TRBD2. J was trimmed by 3 bases and V by 4 bases; bases with no gene match: 9. The CDR3 has 16 amino acids. Germline CDR1 reads MGHRA; CDR2 reads YSYEKL. CDR3 nucleotide sequence: TGCGCCAGCAGCCCGTCGGGCCTAGCGGTCTACAATGAGCAGTTCTTC. It codes for CASSPSGLAVYNEQFF.

This clone was seen more than once but under ten times. The chain joins TRBV28 to TRBJ2-1; 8 bases align to TRBD2. The germline gives CDR1 MDHEN, CDR2 SYDVKM. This CDR3 is 16 amino acids long. Trimming removed 5 bases from V and 3 bases from J; junction bases left unmatched: 9. The CDR3 nucleotides are TGTGCCAGCAGTAGTCTACTAGCGGAGGTCTACAATGAGCAGTTCTTC. Its protein product is CASSSLLAEVYNEQFF.

CDR3 protein: CATSRDLSGTGFPGELFF. Here the CDR3 DNA reads TGTGCCACCAGCAGAGATCTCAGCGGGACAGGGTTCCCCGGGGAGCTGTTTTTT. The J gene is TRBJ2-2, the V gene TRBV15, with TRBD1 identical over 9 bases. There are 18 residues in the CDR3. The germline CDR1 and CDR2 sequences are LNHNV and YYDKDF (reference sequence). The V segment lost 0 bases and the J segment 6 bases; nucleotides outside the gene matches: 11.

This clone was seen a few times. This chain uses TRBV19 with TRBJ1-1, with a weak D call TRBD1 (5 bases). Germline V gene sequence: CDR1 LNHDA, CDR2 SQIVND (reference sequence). Trimming left V 7 bases short and J 4 bases short, with 19 bases between. This CDR3 is 15 amino acids long. The CDR3 DNA reads TGTGCCAGTAATCCTAGGGGAATGGGGATCACTGAAGCTTTCTTT. This translates into CASNPRGMGITEAFF.

By frequency in the sample, this clone is medium-sized. The V gene is TRBV6-8, the J gene TRBJ1-1; D is unresolved. The germline V gene has CDR1 MNHGY and CDR2 SAAAGT. The V end was cut by 6 bases, the J end by 3 bases, with 11 bases between. The length of the CDR3 is 13 residues. The CDR3 is CASSPGLYTEAFF. The CDR3 nucleotides are TGTGCCAGCAGCCCCGGTTTGTACACTGAAGCTTTCTTT.

This clone came up a few times. V and J are TRBV28 and TRBJ2-7; tentatively, D is TRBD2 (5 bases). This CDR3 is 13 amino acids long. CDR1 and CDR2 from the germline V gene are MDHEN and SYDVKM. V lost 5 bases and J lost 4, with 12 bases in between. This CDR3 is CASSPLGGYEQYF. CDR3 DNA sequence: TGTGCCAGCAGTCCATTAGGAGGTTACGAGCAGTACTTC.

This chain links TRBV18 with TRBJ1-3; TRBD1 agrees at 9 bases. The V gene's germline CDR1 is KGHSH and CDR2 LQKENI. The CDR3 runs to 14 residues. With 6 bases clipped from V and 4 bases from J, the junction kept 4 bases outside the gene matches. CDR3 sequence reads: CASSPGTGGNTIYF. DNA of the CDR3: TGTGCCAGCTCTCCTGGGACAGGGGGAAACACCATATATTTT.

This clone came up a few times. V gene TRBV28 combines with J gene TRBJ2-7; a weak D match, TRBD1 (5 bases). The length of the CDR3 is 14 residues. CDR1 is MDHEN and CDR2 is SYDVKM in the germline V gene. With 6 bases removed from V and 5 bases from J, the gap between germline ends came to 17 bases. The CDR3 nucleotides read TGTGCCAGCAGGGGGCTTAAAACAGCTAACGAGCAGTACTTC. It codes for CASRGLKTANEQYF. Full variable domain (remainder filled in from reference TRBV28 and TRBJ2-7): DVKVTQSSRYLVKRTGEKVFLECVQDMDHENMFWYRQDPGLGLRLIYFSYDVKMKEKGDIPEGYSVSREKKERFSLILESASTNQTSMYLCASRGLKTANEQYFGPGTRLTVT.

The chain links TRBV28 to TRBJ2-7, with D tentatively TRBD1 (5 bases). Germline V gene data show CDR1 as MDHEN and CDR2 as SYDVKM. Trimming stripped 2 bases from V and 3 bases from J, with 11 bases between. CDR3 length: 14 residues. The CDR3 DNA is TGTGCCAGCAGTTTACCCGACAGTTACTACGAGCAGTACTTC. Encoded protein: CASSLPDSYYEQYF.

This clone was recorded a few times. For the CDR3, the DNA is TGTGCCTGGAGTGTGGGTTCCCAAGAGACCCAGTACTTC. It encodes CAWSVGSQETQYF. The V gene is TRBV30, the J gene TRBJ2-5; no definite D call. Per the germline V gene, CDR1 is GTSNPN and CDR2 is SVGIG (reference sequence). V was shortened by 0 bases and J by 1 base, with 6 bases between the two germline ends. CDR3 size: 13 residues.

DNA of the CDR3: TGCGCCAGCAGCTTTACGGGACAGGGGTCGGGCGAAAAACTGTTTTTT. Encoded protein: CASSFTGQGSGEKLFF. V gene TRBV5-1 combines with J gene TRBJ1-4; 10 bases map to TRBD1. The V gene end was trimmed by 2 bases and the J gene end by 8 bases; junction bases not matched to a gene: 9. The CDR3 consists of 16 residues. CDR1 is SGHRS, CDR2 YFSETQ, per germline.

This clone has just a few counts. The chain recombines TRBV6-8 with TRBJ2-7; 8 bases are a match to TRBD1. V trimming: 6 bases; J trimming: 3 bases; junction bases outside the gene matches: 10. Germline CDR1 reads MNHGY; CDR2 reads SAAAGT. The CDR3 sequence is 15 residues long. Here the CDR3 reads CASSAGTGQDYEQYF. The CDR3 bases are TGTGCCAGCAGCGCAGGGACAGGTCAAGACTACGAGCAGTACTTC.

This clone showed up just a few times. The J gene is TRBJ2-5, the V gene TRBV6-8; 7 nucleotides agree with TRBD1. The CDR3 is 18 residues long. V gave up 0 bases and J gave up 5 bases; unmatched junction bases: 15. CDR1 is MNHGY, CDR2 SAAAGT, per germline. The CDR3 DNA is TGTGCCAGCAGTTACTCTTCCTTCGTGGATAGAGGGGGCGAGACCCAGTACTTC. This sequence encodes CASSYSSFVDRGGETQYF.

This clone was recorded many times. At least one nucleotide is ambiguous or was not read, and the resulting amino acid is denoted X. The CDR3 region is CASSLGXANTGELFF. The DNA for the CDR3 is TGTGCCAGCAGCTTGGGTWCAGCGAACACCGGGGAGCTGTTTTTT. The V and J genes are TRBV11-3 and TRBJ2-2; D gene ambiguous. Germline lookup yields CDR1 SGHNT and CDR2 YENEEA. V was pared by 3 bases and J by 0 bases, with 8 bases between. The CDR3 sequence is 15 residues long.